Listed here are 23 T cell receptor beta chains from one sample, sequenced in a study of blood T cell repertoires in COVID-19. Data came from immunoSEQ multiplex PCR; TCRdb stores just in-frame clones and leaves some out. Here the sample spans some 120,000 clones, about 88% being singletons. The material sequenced was peripheral blood. These receptor sequences come from a woman older than 75 with acute or convalescent COVID-19.

The rearrangement uses TRBV2 and TRBJ2-1; no clear D. The CDR3 sequence is 12 residues long. From germline, CDR1 is SNHLY and CDR2 FYNNEI. The V gene lost 6 bases and the J gene lost 7 bases, with 10 bases spanning the gap. The CDR3 loop reads CASSPSRNEQFF. For the CDR3, the DNA is TGTGCCAGCAGCCCATCTAGGAATGAGCAGTTCTTC. Supplemented by reference TRBV2 and TRBJ2-1, the full variable domain reads EPEVTQTPSHQVTQMGQEVILRCVPISNHLYFYWYRQILGQKVEFLVSFYNNEISEKSEIFDDQFSVERPDGSNFTLKIRSTKLEDSAMYFCASSPSRNEQFFGPGTRLTVL.

The V call is TRBV3-1 (or the pseudogene TRBV3-2), the J call TRBJ2-2; TRBD2 agrees at 10 bases. Germline V CDR1 and CDR2: LGHDT, YNNKEL (reference sequence). V dropped 5 bases and J dropped 1; count of bases not matched to a gene: 7. This CDR3 is 17 amino acids long. Here the CDR3 reads CASSDPGLAMNTGELFF. In nucleotides, the CDR3 is TGTGCCAGCAGCGATCCGGGACTAGCGATGAACACCGGGGAGCTGTTTTTT.

This chain connects TRBV27 to TRBJ1-1, with D possibly matching TRBD1 (6 bases). The germline gives CDR1 MNHEY, CDR2 SMNVEV (reference sequence). Trimming removed 6 bases at V and 1 base at J, with 15 bases between. The CDR3 extends over 15 amino acids. The CDR3, as DNA: TGTGCCAGCAGAGGTGGGGGCGCAGAGAACACTGAAGCTTTCTTT. Translating it yields CASRGGGAENTEAFF.

The chain is built from TRBV5-1 and TRBJ2-1, with 10 nucleotides matching TRBD1. The germline V gene encodes CDR1 SGHRS and CDR2 YFSETQ. Unmatched junction bases numbered 6, after V lost 2 bases and J lost 4 bases. CDR3 length: 16 amino acids. CDR3 amino acids: CASSFDRGLRYNEQFF. CDR3 nucleotides: TGCGCCAGCAGCTTTGACAGGGGGCTACGGTACAATGAGCAGTTCTTC.

The chain joins TRBV2 to TRBJ2-7, with a tentative D call TRBD2 (5 bases). The germline V and J ends were trimmed by 2 bases and 0 bases, with 11 bases remaining between them. The germline V gene has CDR1 SNHLY and CDR2 FYNNEI. This CDR3 has 15 amino acids. CDR3 in amino acids: CASSEYGGSSYEQYF. The CDR3 coding sequence is TGTGCCAGCAGTGAATACGGTGGGAGCTCCTACGAGCAGTACTTC.

Written as DNA, the CDR3 is TGCGCCAGCAGCTTGTCCTGGGGGCGCGGGGAGACCCAGTACTTC. Its translation: CASSLSWGRGETQYF. This chain uses TRBV5-1 with TRBJ2-5, with a possible D match to TRBD1 (6 bases). From germline, CDR1 is SGHRS and CDR2 YFSETQ. The CDR3 is made up of 15 amino acids. V gave up 1 base and J gave up 5 bases, with 15 bases separating them. Looking up the rest from reference TRBV5-1 and TRBJ2-5 gives the full variable domain: KAGVTQTPRYLIKTRGQQVTLSCSPISGHRSVSWYQQTPGQGLQFLFEYFSETQRNKGNFPGRFSGRQFSNSRSEMNVSTLELGDSALYLCASSLSWGRGETQYFGPGTRLLVL.

This clone is a singleton in its sample. The J gene is TRBJ1-3, the V gene TRBV4-3; D is possibly TRBD1 (5 bases). The germline V gene encodes CDR1 LGHNA and CDR2 YSLEER. Trimming took 0 bases from V and 1 from J, leaving 10 bases between them. The CDR3 spans 16 residues. CDR3: CASSQDFKGSGNTIYF. In DNA form, the CDR3 reads TGCGCCAGCAGCCAAGATTTTAAGGGGTCTGGAAACACCATATATTTT.

A word on this clone: Other DNA sequences in this specimen translate into the identical CDR3. V and J are TRBV19 and TRBJ2-1; the D is unclear. The ends were cut back, 3 bases at V and 0 bases at J, with 9 bases in the middle. CDR3 length: 15 amino acids. Germline lookup yields CDR1 LNHDA and CDR2 SQIVND (reference sequence). DNA of the CDR3: TGTGCCAGTAGTATGGCCTGGAGCTCCTACAATGAGCAGTTCTTC. It translates to CASSMAWSSYNEQFF.

The genes are TRBV3-1 (or the pseudogene TRBV3-2) and TRBJ1-6; 11 nucleotides line up with TRBD1. Unmatched junction bases numbered 5, after V lost 5 bases and J lost 8 bases. The CDR3 is made up of 15 amino acids. The germline gives CDR1 LGHDT, CDR2 YNNKEL (reference sequence). The CDR3 DNA follows: TGTGCCAGCAGCTTACGGACAGGGGGCGATTCACCCCTCCACTTT. Protein product: CASSLRTGGDSPLHF.

This clone was detected only a few times. The chain couples TRBV6-5 to TRBJ1-1, with D perhaps TRBD1 (6 bases). The CDR3 runs to 14 residues. Germline CDR1 MNHEY, CDR2 SVGAGI. The V and J ends lost 5 bases and 3 bases respectively, with 13 bases between them. CDR3 protein: CASSPRQGYTEAFF. Here the CDR3 DNA reads TGTGCCAGCAGTCCTCGTCAGGGGTACACTGAAGCTTTCTTT.

The chain is built from TRBV3-1 (or the pseudogene TRBV3-2) and TRBJ2-3; tentative D call: TRBD2 (5 bases). The CDR3 consists of 17 residues. The germline CDR1 and CDR2 sequences are LGHDT and YNNKEL (reference sequence). V lost 6 bases and J lost 1, with 20 bases in between. This CDR3 reads CASSRIGPGSRTDTQYF. The CDR3, as DNA: TGTGCCAGCAGTCGCATTGGACCGGGATCTCGCACAGATACGCAGTATTTT.

The chain uses TRBV7-9 and TRBJ1-6; D possibly corresponds to TRBD1 (6 bases). V lost 1 base to trimming and J lost 5 bases, with 6 bases between them. This CDR3 is built from 14 residues. Germline values: CDR1 SEHNR, CDR2 FQNEAQ (reference sequence). The CDR3: CASSLGTDNSPLHF. For the CDR3, the DNA is TGTGCCAGCAGCTTAGGGACAGATAATTCACCCCTCCACTTT.

The rearrangement links TRBV11-2 to TRBJ2-7, with 14 bases matching TRBD2. The trim removed 5 bases at V and 6 bases at J, leaving 6 bases unmatched. The germline CDR1 and CDR2 sequences are SGHAT and FQNNGV. The CDR3 contains 15 residues. The CDR3 DNA is TGTGCCAGCAGCCAGACTAGCGGGGGGGCCGGCGAGCAGTACTTC. It encodes CASSQTSGGAGEQYF.

The genes are TRBV16 and TRBJ1-2; a possible D gene is TRBD1 (6 bases). V dropped 2 bases and J dropped 2 bases, with 6 bases sitting between them. CDR3 length: 13 amino acids. Per germline, CDR1 KGHSY and CDR2 FQNENV. The CDR3 is CASSQTGNYGYTF. The CDR3 DNA follows: TGTGCCAGCAGCCAAACAGGGAACTATGGCTACACCTTC.

The gene calls are TRBV5-1 and TRBJ2-5; 11 positions match TRBD2. From germline, CDR1 is SGHRS and CDR2 YFSETQ. The ends lost 4 bases at V and 5 bases at J; junction bases unmatched: 7. This CDR3 has 15 amino acids. The CDR3 reads CASSPTSGSLETQYF. The CDR3 bases are TGCGCCAGCAGCCCTACTAGCGGGAGCTTGGAGACCCAGTACTTC. Looking up the rest from reference TRBV5-1 and TRBJ2-5 gives the full variable domain: KAGVTQTPRYLIKTRGQQVTLSCSPISGHRSVSWYQQTPGQGLQFLFEYFSETQRNKGNFPGRFSGRQFSNSRSEMNVSTLELGDSALYLCASSPTSGSLETQYFGPGTRLLVL.

The chain employs TRBV29-1 and TRBJ2-5, with 12 nucleotides matching TRBD2. Per the germline V gene, CDR1 is SQVTM and CDR2 is ANQGSEA. Germline trimming cut 5 bases from V and 5 bases from J; bases unmatched to any gene: 9. This CDR3 region has 15 residues. The CDR3 DNA reads TGCAGCGTTTCCCGACTAGCGGGAGTGTCTGAGACCCAGTACTTC. This codes for CSVSRLAGVSETQYF.

The genes are TRBV25-1 and TRBJ1-2; weak D call: TRBD1 (6 bases). CDR1 is MGHDK, CDR2 SYGVNS, per germline. V was clipped by 2 bases and J by 4 bases, with 17 bases between them. The CDR3 totals 16 residues. CDR3 sequence reads: CASSEVDSEPPYGYTF. The CDR3, as DNA: TGTGCCAGCAGTGAAGTGGACAGCGAACCACCCTATGGCTACACCTTC.

J is TRBJ2-5 and V is TRBV6-6; 7 bases are shared with TRBD1. Germline trimming cut 6 bases from V and 2 bases from J; bases unmatched to any gene: 3. The CDR3 contains 13 residues. Germline CDR1 MNHNY, CDR2 SVGAGI (reference sequence). The CDR3 protein is CASRQGRQETQYF. The CDR3 nucleotides read TGTGCCAGCAGACAGGGGCGGCAAGAGACCCAGTACTTC.

This clone appeared a few times. This chain connects TRBV7-3 to TRBJ1-1; 7 nucleotides align to TRBD1. V dropped 5 bases and J dropped 4; count of bases not matched to a gene: 4. The CDR3 length is 13 residues. CDR1 and CDR2 (germline): SGHTA, FQGTGA. CDR3 in DNA: TGTGCCAGCAGCACAGGGGTTAGCACTGAAGCTTTCTTT. Amino acids: CASSTGVSTEAFF.

The chain couples TRBV19 to TRBJ1-3; D not resolved. Germline CDR1 and CDR2: LNHDA and SQIVND (reference sequence). The V end lost 3 bases, the J end lost 4 bases, and 7 bases lay between the germline ends. The CDR3 length is 13 residues. The CDR3 DNA sequence: TGTGCCAGTAGTATTTGGCAGGGAAACACCATATATTTT. This gives the protein CASSIWQGNTIYF.

The V call is TRBV7-2, the J call TRBJ1-4, with 9 bases aligning to TRBD1. In germline, CDR1 is SGHTA, CDR2 FQGNSA. The CDR3 covers 15 residues. J was trimmed by 1 base and V by 6 bases; bases with no gene match: 3. CDR3: CASSKGQGTNEKLFF. Here the CDR3 DNA reads TGTGCCAGCAGTAAGGGACAGGGAACTAATGAAAAACTGTTTTTT.

A word on this clone: This sample also contains other DNA sequences that code for the same CDR3. V and J are TRBV18 and TRBJ1-4; 9 nucleotides match TRBD1. Germline V gene sequence: CDR1 KGHSH, CDR2 LQKENI. The CDR3 loop spans 14 amino acids. The V gene end was trimmed by 6 bases and the J gene end by 5 bases; junction bases not matched to a gene: 4. This CDR3 is CASSPGQGNEKLFF. CDR3 DNA: TGTGCCAGCTCGCCAGGACAGGGGAATGAAAAACTGTTTTTT.

The chain combines TRBV6-5 with TRBJ2-2; 7 nucleotides match TRBD1. V was clipped by 5 bases and J by 7 bases; unmatched bases: 7. CDR1 is MNHEY and CDR2 is SVGAGI in the germline V gene. The CDR3 is 14 residues long. CDR3 protein: CASSPAQGFGELFF. The CDR3, as DNA: TGTGCCAGCAGTCCCGCACAGGGGTTCGGGGAGCTGTTTTTT.